This T cell receptor beta chain was identified in a study of HIV-infected patients and healthy controls. Study-wide results and caveats: CDR3 sharing between individuals was lower in HIV-infected patients than in healthy controls.

Approximately 510 ng RNA was reverse transcribed with alpha and beta constant-region primers. Alpha and beta chain libraries were made separately by chain-specific third strand synthesis with multiplexing indices. TCRdb re-derived calls from the 5' RACE reads in MiXCR, one entry per CDR3 protein. Of under 15,000 distinct CDR3 sequences detected, 11% appear once; the ten largest clones hold around 6%. Germline CDR1 is MDHEN and CDR2 is SYDVKM. Trimming at V came to 5 bases and at J to 2 bases, leaving 7 bases not matched to a gene. This CDR3 has 17 residues. The repertoire came from unfractionated whole blood and reflected all unsorted peripheral T cells. Four of the ten uninfected healthy control donors were sampled twice, roughly 12 weeks apart. The sample holds many counts of this clonotype. Antigen unknown.

The V and J genes are TRBV28 and TRBJ2-1; 12 nucleotides match TRBD2. This TCR came from an adult in good health. Sequenced material: blood. The CDR3 loop is CASSRASGRVPYNEQFF. The CDR3 DNA follows: TGTGCCAGCAGTAGGGCTAGCGGGAGGGTCCCCTACAATGAGCAGTTCTTC.